One T cell receptor beta chain is described in this entry. Its antigen remains unidentified. No quality values exist for individual bases; no much larger clone is one base distant. Inclusive of the bounding cysteine and phenylalanine, the CDR3 is 15 residues long. Just CDR3 DNA is preserved here, 45 bases in frame from base 1. Trimming takes 4 bases off V and 1 base off J; junction bases not matched to a gene: 6. CDR1 and CDR2, looked up from the germline V gene, are SGDLS and YYNGEE. The library was made by the immunoSEQ multiplex PCR assay. The immuneACCESS repertoire file appears here via TCRdb, limited to in-frame rearrangements. These files lack a portion of the clones; in checked studies, under half of the deficit traces to unresolved V genes, and the cause of the others is not known. Within this sample are 60,000 to 70,000 clones, with roughly 90% of them counted one time only. Clones ranked in the top ten supply around 2.5% of the sample.

This sample is drawn from a study of T cell changes during pregnancy in multiple sclerosis (dated by TCRdb to the late 2010s). Regarding the complete study: The study looked at changes in the T cell repertoire across pregnancy in women with multiple sclerosis.

The sequence derives from a female donor in good health, enrolled as a control in a pregnancy study. This specimen was peripheral blood, taken in the second trimester of pregnancy. The chain links TRBV9 with TRBJ2-5; 8 central nucleotides agree with TRBD2. This receptor has the CDR3 CASSRTGGGQETQYF. The DNA sequence follows: TGTGCCAGCAGCCGCACCGGGGGGGGCCAAGAGACCCAGTACTTC.